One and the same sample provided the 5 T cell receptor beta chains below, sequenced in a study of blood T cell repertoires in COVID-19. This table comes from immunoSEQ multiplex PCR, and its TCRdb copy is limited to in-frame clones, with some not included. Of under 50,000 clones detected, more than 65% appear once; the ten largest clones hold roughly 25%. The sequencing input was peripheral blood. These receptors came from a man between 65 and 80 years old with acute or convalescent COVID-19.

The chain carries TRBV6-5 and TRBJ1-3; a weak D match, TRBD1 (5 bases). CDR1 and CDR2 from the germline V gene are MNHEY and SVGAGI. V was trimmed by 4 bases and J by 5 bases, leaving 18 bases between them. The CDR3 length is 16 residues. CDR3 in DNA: TGTGCCAGCAGTTCCCCGTCGGGGGACGGTAGAAACACCATATATTTT. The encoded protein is CASSSPSGDGRNTIYF.

DNA of the CDR3: TGTGCCAGCAGCTTGGGACAGACGGGCGAAAAACTGTTTTTT. This translates into CASSLGQTGEKLFF. The chain combines TRBV5-4 with TRBJ1-4, with D possibly being TRBD1 (5 bases). This CDR3 region has 14 residues. The germline V gene encodes CDR1 SGHNT and CDR2 YYREEE (reference sequence). The V and J ends lost 0 bases and 8 bases respectively, with 11 bases between them.

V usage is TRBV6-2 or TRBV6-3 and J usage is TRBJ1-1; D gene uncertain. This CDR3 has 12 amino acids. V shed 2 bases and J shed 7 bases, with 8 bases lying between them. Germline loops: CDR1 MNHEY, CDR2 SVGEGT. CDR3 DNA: TGTGCCAGCAGTTACAATTTTAATGAAGCTTTCTTT. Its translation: CASSYNFNEAFF.

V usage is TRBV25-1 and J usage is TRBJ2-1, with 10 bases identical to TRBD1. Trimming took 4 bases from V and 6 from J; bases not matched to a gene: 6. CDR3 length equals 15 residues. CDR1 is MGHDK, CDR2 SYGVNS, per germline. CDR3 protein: CASSGRDRGGNEQFF. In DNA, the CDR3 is TGTGCCAGCAGTGGCCGGGACAGGGGAGGCAATGAGCAGTTCTTC.

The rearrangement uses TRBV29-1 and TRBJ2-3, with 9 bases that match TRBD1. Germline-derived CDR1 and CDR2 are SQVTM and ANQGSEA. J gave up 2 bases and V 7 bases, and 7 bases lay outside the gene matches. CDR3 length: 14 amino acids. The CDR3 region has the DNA TGCAGCGCCGGACAGGGGAGGGTCACAGATACGCAGTATTTT. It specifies CSAGQGRVTDTQYF.